The clone carrying this T cell receptor (beta chain) has a count of ten or more. These data come from a study of identical twins. A single record per CDR3 protein comes from TCRdb applying MiXCR to the 5' RACE reads. The sample consists of approximately 210,000 distinct CDR3 sequences, about a tenth of them appearing once. CDR3 size: 15 residues. V lost 2 bases and J 2 bases, leaving 12 bases between the germline ends. The germline gives CDR1 WSHSY, CDR2 SAAADI. The chain joins TRBV10-2 to TRBJ2-5, with a weak D call TRBD1 (6 bases). The source is a woman aged 18 to 35 in good health. Sequenced sample: memory (CD45RO+) T cells sorted from blood. The CDR3 nucleotides are TGCGCCAGCAGTGAGCCACAGGGAGTACAAGAGACCCAGTACTTC. This gives the protein CASSEPQGVQETQYF.